These T cell receptor beta chains were read from a single sample in a study of T cell responses to AZD1222 COVID-19 vaccine. The table came from immunoSEQ multiplex PCR; TCRdb's copy has only in-frame clones and leaves some out. The sample lists fewer than 200,000 clones; around 89% were seen once. Source: peripheral blood, taken on day 0 of AZD1222 vaccination. The receptors were sampled from an adult in good health. Each CDR3 is given with its conserved first and last residue. The D gene is left open where the match is weak. Clone size is given for some rows only: seen once, a few or many times, or a class if the clone is expanded.

>once|16|TRBD1|TRBV5-1|TRBJ2-7
TGCGCCAGCAGCTTGGGGGACAGGGAAGATTTGTACGAGCAGTACTTC
CASSLGDREDLYEQYF
>.|16|.|TRBV4-2|TRBJ1-6
TGTGCCAGCAGCCAAGATAAGGCCCGCAATAATTCACCCCTCCACTTT
CASSQDKARNNSPLHF
>.|15|.|TRBV5-8|TRBJ2-3
TGTGCCAGCAGCTTGGTAGTTAGCGGAATAGATACGCAGTATTTT
CASSLVVSGIDTQYF
>.|15|TRBD2|TRBV19|TRBJ2-7
TGTGCCAGTAGTATTAGCGGGAGCCCTATCTACGAGCAGTACTTC
CASSISGSPIYEQYF
>.|17|TRBD1|TRBV24-1|TRBJ2-7
TGTGCCACCAGTGATTTCCCAGGGGGCGCCTCTATGAGCGAGCAGTACTTC
CATSDFPGGASMSEQYF
>.|13|.|TRBV14|TRBJ2-3
TGTGCCAGCAGCCAATTTAGCACAGATACGCAGTATTTT
CASSQFSTDTQYF
>few|13|TRBD2|TRBV12-3/TRBV12-4|TRBJ2-7
TGTGCCAGCAAACTAGCGGGCGCCTACGAGCAGTACTTC
CASKLAGAYEQYF
>.|15|.|TRBV18|TRBJ2-6
TGTGCCAGCTCAGCCGACGGCTCTGGGGCCAACGTCCTGACTTTC
CASSADGSGANVLTF
>.|15|TRBD1|TRBV10-3|TRBJ2-7
TGTGCCATCAGTGAAGGGACAGGGAGCTCCTACGAGCAGTACTTC
CAISEGTGSSYEQYF
>.|14|TRBD2|TRBV4-2|TRBJ2-1
TGTGCCAGCGGGGGGGTGAGCTCCTACAATGAGCAGTTCTTC
CASGGVSSYNEQFF
>.|14|TRBD1|TRBV19|TRBJ1-1
TGTGCCAGTAGCTTCTCCAGGGGGAGGACTGAAGCTTTCTTT
CASSFSRGRTEAFF
>.|15|TRBD2|TRBV15|TRBJ2-7
TGTGCCACCAGCGCAAATAGCGGGATTAAAGACGAGCAGTACTTC
CATSANSGIKDEQYF
>.|13|.|TRBV18|TRBJ2-3
TGTGCCAGCTCACCAGACCTCACAGATACGCAGTATTTT
CASSPDLTDTQYF
>once|14|TRBD1|TRBV18|TRBJ1-5
TGTGCCAGCTCTTCAGGGGGCTATAATCAGCCCCAGCATTTT
CASSSGGYNQPQHF
>.|16|TRBD1|TRBV5-6|TRBJ1-6
TGTGCCAGCAGCCCCGAGGGCAGGGGGCGATCTTCACCCCTCCACTTT
CASSPEGRGRSSPLHF
>once|14|TRBD1|TRBV3-1/TRBV3-2|TRBJ1-1
TGTGCCAGCAGCCCCGGGACAGGGGGCGAGGAAGCTTTCTTT
CASSPGTGGEEAFF
>.|15|TRBD2|TRBV7-2|TRBJ2-7
TGTGCCAGCAGCTTAGTAGGTAGCGGGAGGGGCGAGCAGTACTTC
CASSLVGSGRGEQYF
>.|15|TRBD1|TRBV5-1|TRBJ1-5
TGCGCCAGCAGCTCCGGACAGGGTCGTAATCAGCCCCAGCATTTT
CASSSGQGRNQPQHF
>.|17|TRBD1|TRBV9|TRBJ1-4
TGTGCCAGCAGCGTAAACCAGGGACAGGGGGCCGGTGAAAAACTGTTTTTT
CASSVNQGQGAGEKLFF
>.|15|TRBD2|TRBV7-2|TRBJ2-5
TGTGCCAGCAACAATAGACTAGCGAAGGGGGAGACCCAGTACTTC
CASNNRLAKGETQYF
>once|17|.|TRBV5-4|TRBJ2-1
TGTGCCAGCAGCCGAAACCGGGGGCGGAGCTCCTACAATGAGCAGTTCTTC
CASSRNRGRSSYNEQFF
>.|15|.|TRBV19|TRBJ2-6
TGTGCCAGTAGTACCACAGGGAGTGGGGCCAACGTCCTGACTTTC
CASSTTGSGANVLTF
>once|15|.|TRBV4-1|TRBJ1-2
TGCGCCAGCAGCCAAGACCCGGACGGGAACTATGGCTACACCTTC
CASSQDPDGNYGYTF
>.|16|TRBD2|TRBV6-5|TRBJ2-4
TGTGCCAGCAGTTACCTCCCCGGGGGGGCCAAAAACATTCAGTACTTC
CASSYLPGGAKNIQYF
>.|15|TRBD2|TRBV27|TRBJ2-2
TGTGCCAGCAGGACTAGCGGGTCGAACACCGGGGAGCTGTTTTTT
CASRTSGSNTGELFF
>once|15|TRBD1|TRBV5-1|TRBJ1-2
TGCGCCAGCAGCTTGGTTCTCAATACAGGGGACGGCTACACCTTC
CASSLVLNTGDGYTF
>.|16|.|TRBV15|TRBJ2-3
TGTGCCACCAGCAGAGATGGGGGTTCTTCCACAGATACGCAGTATTTT
CATSRDGGSSTDTQYF
>few|15|.|TRBV5-1|TRBJ2-1
TGCGCCAGCAGCTTGGTCAGTTCCCAGTACAATGAGCAGTTCTTC
CASSLVSSQYNEQFF
>.|15|.|TRBV6-1|TRBJ1-3
TGTGCCAGCAGTGAAGGTGAGACCCGTGGAAACACCATATATTTT
CASSEGETRGNTIYF
>.|14|TRBD1|TRBV5-8|TRBJ1-2
TGTGCCAGCAGCTTGGAGGCAGGGGGTTCCGGCTACACCTTC
CASSLEAGGSGYTF
>.|16|.|TRBV27|TRBJ2-1
TGTGCCAGCAGTTTATATCAGGGGCCGCCCTACAATGAGCAGTTCTTC
CASSLYQGPPYNEQFF
>.|12|.|TRBV24-1|TRBJ2-7
TGTGCCACCAGTGATATTACGGAGGAGCAGTACTTC
CATSDITEEQYF
>.|16|TRBD1|TRBV15|TRBJ1-2
TGTGCCACCAGCAGAGACATCGACAGGGGTTATGATGGCTACACCTTC
CATSRDIDRGYDGYTF
>.|15|.|TRBV6-6|TRBJ2-7
TGTGCCAGCAGGCCTGCTACAGGGGAGGCTAGGGAGCAGTACTTC
CASRPATGEAREQYF
>.|15|TRBD1|TRBV7-2|TRBJ1-1
TGTGCCAGCAGCGTTAGGACAGGAGCGAACACTGAAGCTTTCTTT
CASSVRTGANTEAFF
>few|14|.|TRBV5-1|TRBJ2-7
TGCGCCAGCAGCTTGGACCCGAGCTCCTACGAGCAGTACTTC
CASSLDPSSYEQYF
>once|18|TRBD1|TRBV7-2|TRBJ2-3
TGTGCCAGCAGCTTAACCTTCCGCGGAACAGGGGGCACAGATACGCAGTATTTT
CASSLTFRGTGGTDTQYF
>.|16|TRBD1|TRBV6-4|TRBJ2-2
TGTGCCAGCAGTGAAAACAGGGGGCCGGGCACCGGGGAGCTGTTTTTT
CASSENRGPGTGELFF
>.|13|.|TRBV12-3/TRBV12-4|TRBJ2-7
TGTGCCAGCAGTCCCCCCCCAGGGGCCGAGCAGTACTTC
CASSPPPGAEQYF
>.|16|TRBD1|TRBV6-2/TRBV6-3|TRBJ2-3
TGTGCCAGCAGTACGTATCCCGGACAGGGTAGGGATACGCAGTATTTT
CASSTYPGQGRDTQYF
>.|20|.|TRBV6-1|TRBJ1-6
TGTGCCAGCAGTGAATTGGTAACAGGGACGACCCGTTCCTATAATTCACCCCTCCACTTT
CASSELVTGTTRSYNSPLHF
>.|14|TRBD1|TRBV6-5|TRBJ2-7
TGTGCCAGCAGTTACGAGACAGGGGGCTCCGAGCAGTACTTC
CASSYETGGSEQYF
>.|14|.|TRBV7-9|TRBJ1-6
TGTGCCAGCAGCTTATTGGTCGGCGATTCACCCCTCCACTTT
CASSLLVGDSPLHF
>.|11|.|TRBV28|TRBJ1-2
TGTGCCAGCAGTCCAAACTATGGCTACACCTTC
CASSPNYGYTF
>once|15|.|TRBV7-9|TRBJ2-7
TGTGCCAGCAGCGGCCGGGGGCGAGAGGGCTACGAGCAGTACTTC
CASSGRGREGYEQYF
>once|15|.|TRBV5-4|TRBJ2-3
TGTGCCAGCAGCTTGGTTAGTAGCAGTACAGATACGCAGTATTTT
CASSLVSSSTDTQYF